Shown below are 29 T cell receptor beta chains from a single sample sequenced in a study of beta chain features in type 1 diabetes. Reverse transcribing all isolated RNA meant expressed TCRB transcripts were sequenced. TCRdb's table, derived via immunoSEQ multiplex PCR, lists solely in-frame clones and lacks some. The sample contains 200,000 to 250,000 clones, about 63% of which appear only once. Sequencing input: naive CD4+ T cells from blood. These receptors were obtained from a man in his thirties or forties in good health.

V usage is TRBV29-1 and J usage is TRBJ2-1; D is perhaps TRBD2 (5 bases). The V end was cut by 1 base, the J end by 0 bases, with 10 bases between. Per the germline V gene, CDR1 is SQVTM and CDR2 is ANQGSEA. This CDR3 comprises 15 residues. The CDR3 is CSVEGATNSYNEQFF. In DNA, the CDR3 is TGCAGCGTTGAAGGGGCGACTAACTCCTACAATGAGCAGTTCTTC.

Only a few counts were recorded for this clone. The genes are TRBV29-1 and TRBJ1-6; 8 nucleotides match TRBD1. The CDR3 sequence is 13 residues long. Germline V CDR1 and CDR2: SQVTM, ANQGSEA. V gave up 5 bases and J gave up 7 bases; unmatched junction bases: 4. Here the CDR3 reads CSVRTGSNSPLHF. CDR3 DNA sequence: TGCAGCGTTCGGACAGGGTCCAATTCACCCCTCCACTTT.

The chain employs TRBV9 and TRBJ2-3; the D gene could be TRBD1 or TRBD2 (5 bases each). There are 15 residues in the CDR3. The germline V gene has CDR1 SGDLS and CDR2 YYNGEE. V lost 4 bases and J lost 0, with 12 bases in between. CDR3 sequence: CASSLGEISTDTQYF. Here the CDR3 DNA reads TGTGCCAGCAGCCTAGGGGAGATTAGCACAGATACGCAGTATTTT.

The chain couples TRBV7-9 to TRBJ2-3; no firm D call. From germline, CDR1 is SEHNR and CDR2 FQNEAQ (reference sequence). The CDR3 spans 15 residues. V was pared by 1 base and J by 4 bases, with 12 bases between. The CDR3 nucleotides are TGTGCCAGCAGCTTAGATGGCGTCAGGTCAGATACGCAGTATTTT. It encodes CASSLDGVRSDTQYF.

This clone was seen a handful of times. This sequence joins TRBV29-1 and TRBJ2-7; 8 bases map to TRBD1. Germline V gene sequence: CDR1 SQVTM, CDR2 ANQGSEA. V trimming: 6 bases; J trimming: 6 bases; junction bases outside the gene matches: 4. The CDR3 extends over 11 amino acids. The DNA of the CDR3 is TGCAGCGTGGGGACAGGATTCGAGCAGTACTTC. The encoded protein is CSVGTGFEQYF.

On this clone: Other DNA variants within this sample encode the same CDR3. This chain uses TRBV30 with TRBJ2-3; 10 bases map to TRBD2. Germline trimming cut 5 bases from V and 1 base from J; bases unmatched to any gene: 3. CDR3 size: 14 residues. Per germline, CDR1 GTSNPN and CDR2 SVGIG (reference sequence). Written as DNA, the CDR3 is TGTGCCTGGTCCCTAGCGGGGGGCACAGATACGCAGTATTTT. It encodes CAWSLAGGTDTQYF. The full variable domain, in which reference TRBV30 and TRBJ2-3 provide the parts outside the CDR3, is SQTIHQWPATLVQPVGSPLSLECTVEGTSNPNLYWYRQAAGRGLQLLFYSVGIGQISSEVPQNLSASRPQDRQFILSSKKLLLSDSGFYLCAWSLAGGTDTQYFGPGTRLTVL.

The chain carries TRBV30 and TRBJ2-2, with D perhaps TRBD1 (5 bases). V was pared by 3 bases and J by 3 bases, with 11 bases between. CDR1 is GTSNPN, CDR2 SVGIG, per germline (reference sequence). The CDR3 covers 14 residues. The CDR3 DNA sequence: TGTGCCTGGAGACTCGACAGAGACACCGGGGAGCTGTTTTTT. This encodes CAWRLDRDTGELFF.

The gene calls are TRBV11-2 and TRBJ2-1; D is undetermined. CDR3 length: 13 amino acids. The V and J ends lost 1 base and 3 bases respectively, with 4 bases between them. Germline CDR1 is SGHAT and CDR2 is FQNNGV. DNA of the CDR3: TGTGCCAGCAGCTTAGGTCGCTACAATGAGCAGTTCTTC. The encoded protein is CASSLGRYNEQFF.

V usage is TRBV23-1 and J usage is TRBJ1-5, with D tentatively TRBD1 (5 bases). TRBV23-1 is labeled an ORF, and its function is uncertain. The CDR3 contains 17 residues. Between the trimmed V and J ends, which lost 2 bases and 5 bases, there was a span of 19 bases. DNA for the CDR3: TGCGCCAGCAGTCAACCGAAACCAGACAGTCATTATCAGCCCCAGCATTTT. Protein sequence: CASSQPKPDSHYQPQHF.

This clone was seen more than once but under ten times. The CDR3 DNA sequence: TGCAGCGTTATAAGGACAGGGGGCACAGATACGCAGTATTTT. It yields the protein CSVIRTGGTDTQYF. The chain couples TRBV29-1 to TRBJ2-3, with 9 bases aligning to TRBD1. The CDR3 consists of 14 residues. V lost 5 bases, J lost 1 base, and 4 bases stayed unmatched. CDR1 and CDR2 from the germline V gene are SQVTM and ANQGSEA.

This chain links TRBV30 with TRBJ1-5; possible D gene TRBD1, 5 bases. Trimming removed 3 bases at V and 2 bases at J, with 11 bases between. CDR3 length: 14 amino acids. The V gene's germline CDR1 is GTSNPN and CDR2 SVGIG (reference sequence). Here the CDR3 DNA reads TGTGCCTGGAGACATGGGACGGGCAATCAGCCCCAGCATTTT. This encodes CAWRHGTGNQPQHF.

The chain carries TRBV29-1 and TRBJ2-1, with 9 bases fitting TRBD1. The CDR3 covers 14 residues. The germline gives CDR1 SQVTM, CDR2 ANQGSEA. The J segment lost 4 bases and the V segment lost 6 bases, leaving 7 bases of the junction unmatched. DNA for the CDR3: TGCAGCGTACACAGGGGGCTTCGATACAATGAGCAGTTCTTC. This sequence encodes CSVHRGLRYNEQFF.

The rearrangement links TRBV12-5 to TRBJ2-7, with 7 bases matching TRBD1. The junction had 2 bases not matched to a gene; V was cut back by 4 bases and J by 2 bases. The CDR3 is 13 amino acids. Germline V CDR1 and CDR2: LGHNT, FRNRAP. CDR3 sequence (DNA): TGTGCTAGTGGTTGGGGACAGACCTACGAGCAGTACTTC. This sequence encodes CASGWGQTYEQYF.

Worth noting for this clone: Distinct nucleotide sequences in the sample also encode this CDR3. V usage is TRBV11-2 and J usage is TRBJ2-5; no clear D gene. Looked up from germline, CDR1 is SGHAT and CDR2 is FQNNGV. Trimming left V 6 bases short and J 1 base short, with 3 bases between. The CDR3 has 11 residues. The CDR3 sequence: CASSLQETQYF. CDR3 DNA sequence: TGTGCCAGCAGTCTCCAAGAGACCCAGTACTTC.

The chain employs TRBV5-1 and TRBJ1-5; D is unclear. Germline lookup yields CDR1 SGHRS and CDR2 YFSETQ. The CDR3 loop spans 14 amino acids. Trimming pared 7 bases from V and 1 base from J, leaving 12 bases between. DNA for the CDR3: TGCGCCAGCTCCCCGGGAGGAAGCAATCAGCCCCAGCATTTT. Translated, it gives CASSPGGSNQPQHF.

The rearrangement uses TRBV9 and TRBJ2-4, with TRBD1 as a possible D gene (5 bases). From germline, CDR1 is SGDLS and CDR2 YYNGEE. The CDR3 length is 13 residues. Trimming stripped 4 bases from V and 5 bases from J, with 10 bases between. The CDR3, as DNA: TGTGCCAGCAGCACACAGACAGAAAACATTCAGTACTTC. This codes for CASSTQTENIQYF.

This sequence joins TRBV30 and TRBJ1-1; D is ambiguous. Germline lookup yields CDR1 GTSNPN and CDR2 SVGIG (reference sequence). The CDR3 is 12 residues long. Deletions cut 1 base from V and 10 bases from J, with 13 bases between. The CDR3 bases are TGTGCCTGGAGTGAAGTAGGATCGCGAGCTTTCTTT. Amino acids: CAWSEVGSRAFF.

This chain connects TRBV18 to TRBJ1-4, with D perhaps TRBD1 (5 bases). V was clipped by 6 bases and J by 6 bases, with 14 bases between them. Germline V CDR1 and CDR2: KGHSH, LQKENI. This CDR3 has 14 amino acids. CDR3 coding DNA: TGTGCCAGCTCCCCCGGGACGCGGGATGAAAAACTGTTTTTT. Amino acid sequence: CASSPGTRDEKLFF.

The V and J genes are TRBV27 and TRBJ2-5; D possibly matches TRBD1 or TRBD2 (5 bases each). Germline loops: CDR1 MNHEY, CDR2 SMNVEV (reference sequence). Deletions cut 3 bases from V and 9 bases from J, with 17 bases between. CDR3 length equals 14 residues. Written as DNA, the CDR3 is TGTGCCAGCAGTTTGGGTCCGCTTATGGGGGCCCAGTACTTC. This codes for CASSLGPLMGAQYF.

The V and J genes are TRBV30 and TRBJ1-5; weak D call: TRBD1 (5 bases). Germline V gene lookup returns CDR1 GTSNPN and CDR2 SVGIG (reference sequence). The CDR3 totals 14 residues. The ends were cut back, 5 bases at V and 2 bases at J, with 13 bases in the middle. As DNA, the CDR3 is TGTGCCTGGGATACAGGCCTTGGCAATCAGCCCCAGCATTTT. The encoded protein is CAWDTGLGNQPQHF.

This clone was seen a handful of times. V is TRBV5-1 and J is TRBJ2-3; D gene uncertain. The CDR3 sequence is 14 residues long. CDR1 SGHRS and CDR2 YFSETQ come from the germline V gene. V lost 0 bases and J lost 2, with 7 bases in between. The CDR3 region has the DNA TGCGCCAGCAGCTTGGGGCAGGCCACAGATACGCAGTATTTT. It is translated as CASSLGQATDTQYF.

V usage is TRBV4-2 and J usage is TRBJ2-3; 8 positions agree with TRBD2. The CDR3 has 17 amino acids. Unmatched junction bases numbered 10, after V lost 3 bases and J lost 2 bases. Germline-derived CDR1 and CDR2 are LGHNA and YNFKEQ. The CDR3 region is CASSQGLGLDYTDTQYF. CDR3 coding DNA: TGTGCCAGCAGCCAGGGCCTGGGACTAGATTACACAGATACGCAGTATTTT.

This chain joins TRBV10-3 and TRBJ2-3; D gene unclear. The germline gives CDR1 ENHRY, CDR2 SYGVKD. Trimming took 6 bases from V and 2 from J, leaving 3 bases between them. This CDR3 has 11 residues. The CDR3, as DNA: TGTGCCATCAGAGACACAGATACGCAGTATTTT. Its protein is CAIRDTDTQYF.

This clone appeared a single time. The chain recombines TRBV5-1 with TRBJ1-1; 9 positions agree with TRBD1. The CDR3 loop spans 15 amino acids. Trimming cost V 3 bases and J 0 bases; bases outside gene matches: 3. Germline lookup yields CDR1 SGHRS and CDR2 YFSETQ. The CDR3 protein is CASSSWTGVNTEAFF. CDR3 in DNA: TGCGCCAGCAGCTCTTGGACAGGGGTGAACACTGAAGCTTTCTTT.

V is TRBV5-1 and J is TRBJ2-1; 7 positions match TRBD2. CDR1 is SGHRS and CDR2 is YFSETQ in the germline V gene. Trimming at V came to 5 bases and at J to 1 base, leaving 6 bases not matched to a gene. The CDR3 extends over 15 amino acids. Written as DNA, the CDR3 is TGCGCCAGCAGAAGAACTAGCGATTCCTACAATGAGCAGTTCTTC. This encodes CASRRTSDSYNEQFF. The full variable domain, in which reference TRBV5-1 and TRBJ2-1 provide the parts outside the CDR3, is KAGVTQTPRYLIKTRGQQVTLSCSPISGHRSVSWYQQTPGQGLQFLFEYFSETQRNKGNFPGRFSGRQFSNSRSEMNVSTLELGDSALYLCASRRTSDSYNEQFFGPGTRLTVL.

J is TRBJ2-5 and V is TRBV5-1, with a possible D match to TRBD1 (5 bases). The germline gives CDR1 SGHRS, CDR2 YFSETQ. The CDR3 runs 17 residues. V was clipped by 0 bases and J by 2 bases, with 17 bases between them. Written as DNA, the CDR3 is TGCGCCAGCAGCTTGGCAGGGCTGCCCGGAGAACAAGAGACCCAGTACTTC. It specifies CASSLAGLPGEQETQYF.

This clone was seen only a few times. CDR3 residues: CSALDSTSRDTQYF. The CDR3 region has the DNA TGCAGCGCCCTGGACTCGACGTCTCGGGATACGCAGTATTTT. The V and J genes are TRBV29-1 and TRBJ2-3; D is possibly TRBD2 (5 bases). Trimming took 7 bases from V and 6 from J, leaving 20 bases between them. Germline assignment: CDR1 SQVTM and CDR2 ANQGSEA. The CDR3 length is 14 residues.

V and J are TRBV7-9 and TRBJ2-5, with 11 bases lining up with TRBD2. The CDR3 is 18 amino acids. The J segment lost 5 bases and the V segment lost 8 bases, leaving 19 bases of the junction unmatched. CDR1 is SEHNR and CDR2 is FQNEAQ in the germline V gene (reference sequence). The CDR3 protein is CASEREFKLAGGHETQYF. In DNA, the CDR3 is TGTGCCAGCGAGCGAGAATTCAAGCTAGCGGGAGGCCATGAGACCCAGTACTTC.

The rearrangement joins TRBV30 to TRBJ2-1; TRBD2 matches 11 bases. The germline gives CDR1 GTSNPN, CDR2 SVGIG (reference sequence). J lost 5 bases, V lost 7 bases, and 4 bases had no gene match. This CDR3 region has 13 residues. The CDR3 nucleotides are TGTGCCTTCCGACTAGCGGGAAACAATGAGCAGTTCTTC. Residues: CAFRLAGNNEQFF.